The 27 T cell receptor beta chains given below trace back to one sample, sequenced in a study of T cells in Graves' hyperthyroidism and ophthalmopathy. RNA transcripts yielded amplified TCR beta CDR3 regions. During a first-round RT-PCR of the TCR CDR3, the HTBI primer set was used. Via MiXCR, TCRdb re-called the multiplex PCR reads, giving one row per CDR3 protein. Among fewer than 300,000 distinct CDR3 sequences listed, around 15% were seen once. Sequencing used blood. These receptors came from a woman between 45 and 60 years old with Graves' hyperthyroidism that later progressed to Graves' ophthalmopathy.

This clonotype was counted many times. This chain links TRBV6-1 with TRBJ2-7, with D unclear. The germline V gene encodes CDR1 MNHNS and CDR2 SASEGT. Trimming left V 10 bases short and J 4 bases short, with 11 bases between. This CDR3 is built from 11 residues. The CDR3 nucleotides are TGTGCCATTAGGACCCTATACGAGCAGTACTTC. Protein product: CAIRTLYEQYF.

The V gene is TRBV6-2 or TRBV6-3, the J gene TRBJ1-6; D is unresolved. Germline V gene lookup returns CDR1 MNHEY and CDR2 SVGEGT. The V end lost 4 bases, the J end lost 0 bases, and 10 bases lay between the germline ends. This CDR3 contains 16 residues. The CDR3: CASSSRKNSYNSPLHF. CDR3 DNA sequence: TGTGCCAGCAGTTCCCGTAAAAACTCCTATAATTCACCCCTCCACTTT.

This clonotype was counted at least ten times. This chain joins TRBV6-1 and TRBJ2-7; possible D gene TRBD1, 6 bases. This CDR3 comprises 15 residues. Trimming took off 5 bases at V and 3 bases at J, with 17 bases between the two ends. Looked up from germline, CDR1 is MNHNS and CDR2 is SASEGT. The CDR3 region has the DNA TGTGCCAGCAGTCTTGGGCCAGGGGATGTCTACGAGCAGTACTTC. This sequence encodes CASSLGPGDVYEQYF.

As for this clonotype: A single base separates this from a much larger clone, so it may be a read error. The chain employs TRBV27 and TRBJ2-3; D ambiguous. This CDR3 has 15 residues. Per germline, CDR1 MNHEY and CDR2 SMNVEV (reference sequence). In nucleotides, the CDR3 is TGTGCCGGCAGTTTACGTAGCCTCGGCACAGATACGCAGTATTTT. Encoded protein: CAGSLRSLGTDTQYF.

In its sample, this clonotype was seen once. In nucleotides, the CDR3 is TGCGCCAGCAGGCCCGGCGGGGAGGTGAACACTGAAGCTTTCTTT. Protein sequence: CASRPGGEVNTEAFF. J is TRBJ1-1 and V is TRBV5-1; D not certain. Trimming stripped 5 bases from V and 0 bases from J, with 14 bases between. Germline CDR1 reads SGHRS; CDR2 reads YFSETQ. This CDR3 has 15 residues.

The V call is TRBV2, the J call TRBJ2-5, with 11 bases aligning to TRBD1. The CDR3 length is 15 residues. Germline trimming cut 2 bases from V and 7 bases from J; bases unmatched to any gene: 6. Germline assignment: CDR1 SNHLY and CDR2 FYNNEI. The CDR3 region is CASSELDRGQGTQYF. For the CDR3, the DNA is TGTGCCAGCAGTGAATTGGACAGGGGGCAGGGGACCCAGTACTTC.

This clonotype has just a few counts. This chain connects TRBV5-1 to TRBJ1-4, with D maybe TRBD1 (5 bases). The CDR3 runs 13 residues. V was trimmed by 8 bases and J by 1 base, leaving 9 bases between them. The V gene's germline CDR1 is SGHRS and CDR2 YFSETQ. The CDR3 loop is CASRQQTNEKLFF. The CDR3 coding sequence is TGCGCCAGTAGACAGCAAACTAATGAAAAACTGTTTTTT.

About this clonotype itself: Possible read error: a much larger clone is one base away. Here the CDR3 omits its conserved ending phenylalanine or tryptophan, so a read error is the likely source. V usage is TRBV6-2 or TRBV6-3 and J usage is TRBJ1-4, with D possibly TRBD1 on 6 matching bases. The germline V gene has CDR1 MNHEY and CDR2 SVGEGT. V was trimmed by 8 bases and J by 0 bases, leaving 19 bases between them. The CDR3 is 17 residues long. The CDR3 DNA follows: TGTGCCAGCCGCTCAGGGGCGGCAAGTGCAACTAATGAAAAACTGTTTCTT. Residues: CASRSGAASATNEKLFL.

The rearrangement links TRBV7-6 to TRBJ1-1; possibly TRBD1 for D (5 bases). This CDR3 spans 13 amino acids. In germline, CDR1 is SGHVS, CDR2 FNYEAQ. The germline V and J ends were trimmed by 1 base and 11 bases, with 14 bases remaining between them. The CDR3 is CASSLGAGRRAFF. The CDR3, as DNA: TGTGCCAGCAGCTTAGGGGCAGGGAGGAGGGCTTTCTTT.

This clonotype was observed at least ten times. The rearrangement uses TRBV13 and TRBJ2-7, with 9 nucleotides matching TRBD2. The V gene end was trimmed by 3 bases and the J gene end by 3 bases; junction bases not matched to a gene: 6. CDR3 length: 15 amino acids. CDR1 and CDR2 (germline): PRHDT, FYEKMQ (reference sequence). DNA for the CDR3: TGTGCCAGCAGCTTGGGGGCTAGCGGGAACTACGAGCAGTACTTC. As protein: CASSLGASGNYEQYF. The whole variable domain, remainder taken from reference TRBV13 and TRBJ2-7, is AAGVIQSPRHLIKEKRETATLKCYPIPRHDTVYWYQQGPGQDPQFLISFYEKMQSDKGSIPDRFSAQQFSDYHSELNMSSLELGDSALYFCASSLGASGNYEQYFGPGTRLTVT.

There are many counts of this clonotype. The J gene is TRBJ2-3, the V gene TRBV20-1; D is possibly TRBD1 or TRBD2 (5 bases each). CDR3 length equals 12 residues. CDR1 and CDR2 from the germline V gene are DFQATT and SNEGSKA (reference sequence). CDR3 nucleotide sequence: TGCAGCGTACCGGGGCCCACAGATACGCAGTATTTT. Protein sequence: CSVPGPTDTQYF.

The V gene is TRBV10-3, the J gene TRBJ1-5; D remains ambiguous. Germline V lookup: CDR1 ENHRY, CDR2 SYGVKD. The CDR3 sequence is 16 residues long. With 2 bases removed from V and 2 bases from J, the gap between germline ends came to 13 bases. The CDR3 region has the DNA TGTGCCATCAGTGAGGGAAGAAAGGGAGGCAATCAGCCCCAGCATTTT. Residues: CAISEGRKGGNQPQHF.

V is TRBV28 and J is TRBJ1-5; D not certain. The germline V gene has CDR1 MDHEN and CDR2 SYDVKM. With 5 bases removed from V and 6 bases from J, the gap between germline ends came to 20 bases. The CDR3 is 16 residues long. This CDR3 is CASSPRSGIKVQPQHF. In nucleotides, the CDR3 is TGTGCCAGCAGTCCCAGGTCGGGGATCAAAGTTCAGCCCCAGCATTTT.

This chain connects TRBV19 to TRBJ2-1; D is perhaps TRBD2 (5 bases). Germline CDR1 LNHDA, CDR2 SQIVND (reference sequence). This CDR3 contains 17 residues. Trimming cost V 0 bases and J 3 bases, with 15 bases left between them. CDR3 sequence: CASSIDPGVALYNEQFF. The CDR3 DNA sequence: TGTGCCAGTAGTATAGACCCCGGGGTAGCCCTCTACAATGAGCAGTTCTTC.

The table lists this clonotype with many counts. The chain is built from TRBV12-3 or TRBV12-4 and TRBJ1-2, with D tentatively TRBD1 (6 bases). This CDR3 comprises 14 residues. The germline V and J ends were trimmed by 6 bases and 6 bases, with 17 bases remaining between them. This CDR3 is CASRLAQGSHGYTF. CDR3 DNA: TGTGCCAGCAGGCTAGCCCAGGGGTCCCATGGCTACACCTTC.

The J gene is TRBJ1-2, the V gene TRBV9; D is unclear. This CDR3 is built from 13 residues. The V end lost 0 bases, the J end lost 8 bases, and 11 bases lay between the germline ends. Germline-derived CDR1 and CDR2 are SGDLS and YYNGEE. The DNA for the CDR3 is TGTGCCAGCAGCGTAGGGTCCGGAGGCGGCTACACCTTC. Translated: CASSVGSGGGYTF.

There are many counts of this clonotype. This chain uses TRBV24-1 with TRBJ1-2; D remains ambiguous. Germline-derived CDR1 and CDR2 are KGHDR and SFDVKD. Trimming shortened V by 2 bases and J by 7 bases, and 10 bases separated the two germline ends. CDR3 size: 13 residues. CDR3 residues: CATSDSGDGGYTF. The CDR3 DNA sequence: TGTGCCACCAGTGATTCGGGAGACGGTGGCTACACCTTC.

This clonotype occurred many times. The chain joins TRBV29-1 to TRBJ1-1; 7 bases are a match to TRBD1. Germline values: CDR1 SQVTM, CDR2 ANQGSEA. Trimming removed 7 bases from V and 8 bases from J; junction bases left unmatched: 7. CDR3 length: 11 residues. DNA of the CDR3: TGCAGCGGAACAGGGGAGGGGGAAGCTTTCTTT. Its protein is CSGTGEGEAFF.

This clonotype has at least ten counts. This chain connects TRBV10-3 to TRBJ1-2; the match to TRBD1 covers 9 bases. Losses at the gene ends were 4 bases for V and 6 bases for J; bases not matched to a gene: 6. Germline V gene sequence: CDR1 ENHRY, CDR2 SYGVKD. CDR3 length equals 14 residues. The CDR3 protein is CAISATGTGNGYTF. The CDR3 DNA sequence: TGTGCCATCAGTGCTACCGGGACAGGGAATGGCTACACCTTC.

This clonotype was seen at least ten times. This chain joins TRBV28 and TRBJ2-1; TRBD2 agrees at 10 bases. Germline assignment: CDR1 MDHEN and CDR2 SYDVKM. V trimming: 4 bases; J trimming: 7 bases; junction bases outside the gene matches: 4. The CDR3 has 14 residues. CDR3 sequence (DNA): TGTGCCAGCAGTTCTAGCGGGAGTTGGAATGAGCAGTTCTTC. Translating it yields CASSSSGSWNEQFF.

A note on this clonotype: With a much larger clone just one base away, this may be a read error. The chain couples TRBV20-1 to TRBJ1-1; D ambiguous. The germline V gene has CDR1 DFQATT and CDR2 SNEGSKA (reference sequence). This CDR3 is 15 amino acids long. CDR3 amino acids: CSARDWEQVNTGAFF. Written as DNA, the CDR3 is TGCAGTGCTAGAGATTGGGAGCAGGTGAACACTGGAGCTTTCTTT.

This clonotype was counted at least ten times. The V call is TRBV5-1, the J call TRBJ2-3; TRBD1 aligns across 10 bases. Germline V gene lookup returns CDR1 SGHRS and CDR2 YFSETQ. Unmatched junction bases numbered 4, after V lost 0 bases and J lost 0 bases. The CDR3 sequence is 17 residues long. The CDR3 DNA sequence: TGCGCCAGCAGCTTGGCCCCGGGACAGGGGAGCACAGATACGCAGTATTTT. Amino acids: CASSLAPGQGSTDTQYF. Complete variable domain (other parts from reference TRBV5-1 and TRBJ2-3): KAGVTQTPRYLIKTRGQQVTLSCSPISGHRSVSWYQQTPGQGLQFLFEYFSETQRNKGNFPGRFSGRQFSNSRSEMNVSTLELGDSALYLCASSLAPGQGSTDTQYFGPGTRLTVL.

This clonotype was recorded many times. The J gene is TRBJ2-7, the V gene TRBV29-1; TRBD2 aligns across 10 bases. Germline loops: CDR1 SQVTM, CDR2 ANQGSEA. Trimming cost V 4 bases and J 4 bases; bases outside gene matches: 10. The CDR3 spans 15 residues. CDR3 nucleotide sequence: TGCAGCGTTGTTAGGTCTAGCGGGAGTAGTTACGAGCAGTACTTC. This encodes CSVVRSSGSSYEQYF.

Points on this clonotype: This sequence may be a read error, since a much larger clone differs from it by one base. The chain couples TRBV28 to TRBJ1-6, with D uncertain. This CDR3 comprises 15 residues. Germline CDR1 MDHEN, CDR2 SYDVKM. The V end was cut by 8 bases, the J end by 8 bases, with 19 bases between. CDR3 sequence (DNA): TGTGCCAGCGGCCAACGGACTGTATGGGATTCACCCCTCCACTTT. Translating gives CASGQRTVWDSPLHF. The entire variable domain, with the rest obtained from reference TRBV28 and TRBJ1-6, is as follows: DVKVTQSSRYLVKRTGEKVFLECVQDMDHENMFWYRQDPGLGLRLIYFSYDVKMKEKGDIPEGYSVSREKKERFSLILESASTNQTSMYLCASGQRTVWDSPLHFGNGTRLTVT.

This clonotype was seen repeatedly, ten times or more. This sequence joins TRBV20-1 and TRBJ2-3, with TRBD2 identical over 10 bases. Trimming cost V 5 bases and J 1 base; bases outside gene matches: 6. Germline V gene data show CDR1 as DFQATT and CDR2 as SNEGSKA (reference sequence). CDR3 length: 15 amino acids. This chain's CDR3 is CSALPGTSGTDTQYF. CDR3 sequence (DNA): TGCAGTGCTCTTCCCGGGACTAGCGGCACAGATACGCAGTATTTT.

This clonotype has more than one count but fewer than ten. The V and J genes are TRBV5-6 and TRBJ1-1; D may be TRBD1 (6 bases). Germline CDR1 SGHDT, CDR2 YYEEEE. This CDR3 is built from 14 residues. V gave up 4 bases and J gave up 6 bases, with 16 bases separating them. The DNA for the CDR3 is TGTGCCAGCAGCCCCTCCACAGGGACCCCTGAAGCTTTCTTT. Protein product: CASSPSTGTPEAFF.

In this sample, this clonotype turned up many times. The chain links TRBV5-8 to TRBJ1-5; D unclear. The CDR3 is made up of 16 amino acids. Deletions cut 2 bases from V and 1 base from J, with 13 bases between. Germline V gene sequence: CDR1 SGHTS, CDR2 YDEGEE. The CDR3 region is CASSFYSGRSNQPQHF. CDR3 nucleotides: TGTGCCAGCAGCTTCTACAGCGGGCGGAGCAATCAGCCCCAGCATTTT.